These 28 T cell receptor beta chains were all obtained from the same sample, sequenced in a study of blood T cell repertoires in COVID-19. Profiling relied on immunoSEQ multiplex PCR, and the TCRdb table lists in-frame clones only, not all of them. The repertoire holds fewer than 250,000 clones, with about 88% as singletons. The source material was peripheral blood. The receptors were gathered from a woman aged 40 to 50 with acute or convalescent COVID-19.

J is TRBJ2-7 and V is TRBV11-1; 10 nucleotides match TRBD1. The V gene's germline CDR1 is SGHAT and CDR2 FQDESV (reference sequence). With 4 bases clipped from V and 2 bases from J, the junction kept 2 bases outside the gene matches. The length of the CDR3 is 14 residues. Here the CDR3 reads CASSSGQGTYEQYV. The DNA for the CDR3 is TGTGCCAGCAGCTCGGGACAGGGGACCTACGAGCAGTACGTC.

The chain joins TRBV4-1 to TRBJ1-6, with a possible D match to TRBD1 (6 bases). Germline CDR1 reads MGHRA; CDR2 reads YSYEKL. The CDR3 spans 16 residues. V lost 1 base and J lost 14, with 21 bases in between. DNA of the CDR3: TGCGCCAGCAGCCAAGGGTCCGGGGGGCAGGGTGGGACCCTCCACTTT. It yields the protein CASSQGSGGQGGTLHF.

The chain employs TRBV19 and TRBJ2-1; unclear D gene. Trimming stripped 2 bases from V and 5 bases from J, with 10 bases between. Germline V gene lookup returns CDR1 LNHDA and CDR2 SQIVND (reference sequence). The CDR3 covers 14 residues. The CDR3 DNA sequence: TGTGCCAGTAGTATATGGGCCTCACACAATGAGCAGTTCTTC. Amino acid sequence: CASSIWASHNEQFF.

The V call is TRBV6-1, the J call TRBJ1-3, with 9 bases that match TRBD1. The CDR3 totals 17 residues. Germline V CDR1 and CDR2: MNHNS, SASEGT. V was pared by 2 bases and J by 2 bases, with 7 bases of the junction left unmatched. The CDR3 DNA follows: TGTGCCAGCAGTGAATCGGGACAGGGCCGTCCTGGAAACACCATATATTTT. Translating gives CASSESGQGRPGNTIYF.

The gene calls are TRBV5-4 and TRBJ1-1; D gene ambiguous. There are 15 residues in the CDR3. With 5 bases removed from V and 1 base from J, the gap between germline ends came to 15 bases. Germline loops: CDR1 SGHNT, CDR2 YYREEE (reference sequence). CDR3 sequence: CASSGGGWGNTEAFF. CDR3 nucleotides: TGTGCCAGCAGTGGCGGCGGGTGGGGGAACACTGAAGCTTTCTTT. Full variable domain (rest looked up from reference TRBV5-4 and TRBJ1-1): ETGVTQSPTHLIKTRGQQVTLRCSSQSGHNTVSWYQQALGQGPQFIFQYYREEENGRGNFPPRFSGLQFPNYSSELNVNALELDDSALYLCASSGGGWGNTEAFFGQGTRLTVV.

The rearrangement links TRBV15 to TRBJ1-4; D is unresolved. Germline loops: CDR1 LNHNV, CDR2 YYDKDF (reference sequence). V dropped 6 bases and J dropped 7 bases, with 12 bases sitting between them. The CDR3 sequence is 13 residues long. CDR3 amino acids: CATSLLAGEKLFF. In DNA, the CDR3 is TGTGCCACCAGTTTGCTAGCGGGTGAAAAACTGTTTTTT.

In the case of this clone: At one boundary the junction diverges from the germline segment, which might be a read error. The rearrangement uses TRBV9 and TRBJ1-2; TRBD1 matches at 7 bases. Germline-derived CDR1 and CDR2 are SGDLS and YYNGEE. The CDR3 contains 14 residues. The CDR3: CASSAGQTNYGYTF. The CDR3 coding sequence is TGTGCCAGCAGCGCGGGACAGACTAATTATGGCTACACCTTC.

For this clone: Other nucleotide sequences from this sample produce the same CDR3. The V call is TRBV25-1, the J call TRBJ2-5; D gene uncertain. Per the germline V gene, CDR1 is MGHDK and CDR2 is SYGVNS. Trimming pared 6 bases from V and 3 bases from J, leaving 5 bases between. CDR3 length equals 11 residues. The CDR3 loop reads CASSAKETQYF. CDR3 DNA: TGTGCCAGCAGCGCGAAAGAGACCCAGTACTTC.

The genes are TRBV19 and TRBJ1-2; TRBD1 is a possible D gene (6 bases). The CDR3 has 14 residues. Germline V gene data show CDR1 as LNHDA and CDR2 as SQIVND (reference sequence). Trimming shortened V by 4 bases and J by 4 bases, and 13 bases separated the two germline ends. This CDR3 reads CASSSYRAPYGYTF. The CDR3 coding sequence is TGTGCCAGTAGTAGCTACAGGGCTCCCTATGGCTACACCTTC.

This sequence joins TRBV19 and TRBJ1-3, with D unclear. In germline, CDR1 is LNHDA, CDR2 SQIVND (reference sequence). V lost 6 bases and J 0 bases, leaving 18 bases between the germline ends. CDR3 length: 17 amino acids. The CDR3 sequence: CASRSTGEAISGNTIYF. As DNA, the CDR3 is TGTGCCAGTAGATCGACCGGGGAGGCTATCTCTGGAAACACCATATATTTT. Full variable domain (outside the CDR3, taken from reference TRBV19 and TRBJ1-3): DGGITQSPKYLFRKEGQNVTLSCEQNLNHDAMYWYRQDPGQGLRLIYYSQIVNDFQKGDIAEGYSVSREKKESFPLTVTSAQKNPTAFYLCASRSTGEAISGNTIYFGEGSWLTVV.

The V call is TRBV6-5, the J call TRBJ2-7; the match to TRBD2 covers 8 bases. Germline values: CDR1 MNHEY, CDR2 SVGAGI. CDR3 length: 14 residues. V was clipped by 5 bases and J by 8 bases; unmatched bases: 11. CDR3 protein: CASSPVAGSIKQYV. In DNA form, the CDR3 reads TGTGCCAGCAGTCCTGTAGCGGGGAGCATTAAGCAGTACGTC.

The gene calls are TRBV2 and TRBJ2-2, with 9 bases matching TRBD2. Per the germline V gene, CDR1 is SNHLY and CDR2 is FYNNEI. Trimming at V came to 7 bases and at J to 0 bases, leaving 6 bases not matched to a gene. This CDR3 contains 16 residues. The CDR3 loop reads CASTLAGYSNTGELFF. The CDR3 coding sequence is TGTGCCAGCACCCTAGCGGGGTATTCGAACACCGGGGAGCTGTTTTTT.

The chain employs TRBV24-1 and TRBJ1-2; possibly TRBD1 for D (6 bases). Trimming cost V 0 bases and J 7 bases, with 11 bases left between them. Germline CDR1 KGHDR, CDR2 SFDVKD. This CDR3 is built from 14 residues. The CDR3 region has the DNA TGTGCCACCAGTGATTTGGCAGGGGTGGGTGGCTACACCTTC. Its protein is CATSDLAGVGGYTF.

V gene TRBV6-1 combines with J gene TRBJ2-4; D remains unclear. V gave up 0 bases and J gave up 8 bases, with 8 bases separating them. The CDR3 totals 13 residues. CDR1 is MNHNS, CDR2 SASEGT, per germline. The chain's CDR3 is CASSEAPRDIQYF. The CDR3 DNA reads TGTGCCAGCAGTGAAGCTCCCCGGGACATTCAGTACTTC.

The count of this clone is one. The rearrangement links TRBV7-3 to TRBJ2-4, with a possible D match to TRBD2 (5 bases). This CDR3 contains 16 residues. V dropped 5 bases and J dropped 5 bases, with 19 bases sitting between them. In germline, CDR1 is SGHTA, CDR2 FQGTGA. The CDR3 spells CASSNPMDFGQNIQYF. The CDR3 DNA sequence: TGTGCCAGCAGCAACCCGATGGACTTTGGACAAAACATTCAGTACTTC.

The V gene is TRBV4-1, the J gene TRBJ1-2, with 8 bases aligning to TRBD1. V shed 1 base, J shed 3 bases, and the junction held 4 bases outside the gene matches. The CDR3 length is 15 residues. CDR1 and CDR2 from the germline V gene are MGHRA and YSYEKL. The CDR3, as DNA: TGCGCCAGCAGCCAAGCCGGACAGGGTGACTATGGCTACACCTTC. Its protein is CASSQAGQGDYGYTF.

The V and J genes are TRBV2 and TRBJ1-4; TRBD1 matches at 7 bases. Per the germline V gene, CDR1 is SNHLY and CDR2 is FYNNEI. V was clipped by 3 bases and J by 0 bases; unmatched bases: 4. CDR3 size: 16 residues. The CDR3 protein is CASSERGPPTNEKLFF. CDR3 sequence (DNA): TGTGCCAGCAGTGAGAGGGGGCCCCCAACTAATGAAAAACTGTTTTTT. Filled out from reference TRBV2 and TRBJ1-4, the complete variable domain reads EPEVTQTPSHQVTQMGQEVILRCVPISNHLYFYWYRQILGQKVEFLVSFYNNEISEKSEIFDDQFSVERPDGSNFTLKIRSTKLEDSAMYFCASSERGPPTNEKLFFGSGTQLSVL.

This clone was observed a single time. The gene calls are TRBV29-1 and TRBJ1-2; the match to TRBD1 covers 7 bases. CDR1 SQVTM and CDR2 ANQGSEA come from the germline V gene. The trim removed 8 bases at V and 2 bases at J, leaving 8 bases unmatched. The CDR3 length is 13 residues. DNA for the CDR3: TGCAGCACAGAAATCAGGGGGAACTATGGCTACACCTTC. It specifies CSTEIRGNYGYTF.

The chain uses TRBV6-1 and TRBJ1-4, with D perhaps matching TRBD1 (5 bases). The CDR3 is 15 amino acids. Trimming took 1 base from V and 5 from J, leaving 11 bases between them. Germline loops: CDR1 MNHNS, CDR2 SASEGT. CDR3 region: CASSEGQGTNEKLFF. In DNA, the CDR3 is TGTGCCAGCAGTGAAGGGCAGGGAACGAATGAAAAACTGTTTTTT.

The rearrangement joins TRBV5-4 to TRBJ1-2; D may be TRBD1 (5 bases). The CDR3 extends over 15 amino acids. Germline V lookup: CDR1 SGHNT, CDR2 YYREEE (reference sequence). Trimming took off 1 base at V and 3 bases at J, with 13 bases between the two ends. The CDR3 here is CASSLRRGFDYGYTF. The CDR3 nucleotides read TGTGCCAGCAGCTTGAGGCGGGGGTTCGACTATGGCTACACCTTC.

Here the CDR3 DNA reads TGTGCCAGCTCACCGGGGACAGAAACCGGCTACACCTTC. Protein sequence: CASSPGTETGYTF. The chain recombines TRBV18 with TRBJ1-2; 7 bases are shared with TRBD1. This CDR3 region has 13 residues. In germline, CDR1 is KGHSH, CDR2 LQKENI. The ends lost 3 bases at V and 8 bases at J; junction bases unmatched: 6.

The CDR3 region is CASRIGQGTDTQYF. Here the CDR3 DNA reads TGTGCCAGCAGGATAGGACAGGGTACAGATACGCAGTATTTT. J is TRBJ2-3 and V is TRBV6-5; 8 bases fit TRBD1. CDR1 and CDR2 from the germline V gene are MNHEY and SVGAGI. Trimming cost V 6 bases and J 3 bases; bases outside gene matches: 5. The CDR3 has 14 residues.

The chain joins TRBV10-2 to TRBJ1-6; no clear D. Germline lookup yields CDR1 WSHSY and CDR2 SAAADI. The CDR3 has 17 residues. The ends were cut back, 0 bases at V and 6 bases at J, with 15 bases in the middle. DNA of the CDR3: TGCGCCAGCAGTGAGTCGTTCGGGGTATGGGGTAATTCACCCCTCCACTTT. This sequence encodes CASSESFGVWGNSPLHF.

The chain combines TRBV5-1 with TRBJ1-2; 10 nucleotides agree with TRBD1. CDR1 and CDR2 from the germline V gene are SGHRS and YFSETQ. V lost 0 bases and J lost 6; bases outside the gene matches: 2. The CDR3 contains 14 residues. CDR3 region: CASSLDGTGDGYTF. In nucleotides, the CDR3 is TGCGCCAGCAGCTTGGACGGGACAGGGGATGGCTACACCTTC.

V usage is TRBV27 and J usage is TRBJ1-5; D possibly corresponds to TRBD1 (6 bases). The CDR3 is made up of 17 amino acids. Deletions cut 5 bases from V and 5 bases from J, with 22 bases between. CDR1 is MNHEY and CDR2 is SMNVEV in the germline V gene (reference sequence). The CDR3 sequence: CASSPTGAGRGDQPQHF. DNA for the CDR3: TGTGCCAGCAGTCCGACCGGGGCCGGCAGGGGCGATCAGCCCCAGCATTTT.

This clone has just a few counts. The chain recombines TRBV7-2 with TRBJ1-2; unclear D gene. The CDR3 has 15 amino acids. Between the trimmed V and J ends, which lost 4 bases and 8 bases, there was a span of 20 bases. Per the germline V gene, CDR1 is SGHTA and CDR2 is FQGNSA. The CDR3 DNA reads TGTGCCAGCAGCTCCTCGAAATCGGGTTACGGGGGCTACACCTTC. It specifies CASSSSKSGYGGYTF.

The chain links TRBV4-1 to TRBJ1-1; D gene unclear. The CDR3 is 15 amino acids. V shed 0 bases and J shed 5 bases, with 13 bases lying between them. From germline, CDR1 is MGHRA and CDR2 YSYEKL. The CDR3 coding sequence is TGCGCCAGCAGCCAAGATCTTCCGGGGTTAACTGAAGCTTTCTTT. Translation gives CASSQDLPGLTEAFF.

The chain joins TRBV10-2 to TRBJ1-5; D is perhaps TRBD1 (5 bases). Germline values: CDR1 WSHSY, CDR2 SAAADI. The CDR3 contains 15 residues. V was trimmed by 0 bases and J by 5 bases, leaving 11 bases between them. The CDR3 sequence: CASSESKRGYQPQHF. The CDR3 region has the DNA TGCGCCAGCAGTGAGTCGAAAAGGGGATATCAGCCCCAGCATTTT.